Presented here are 13 T cell receptor beta chains from one specimen sequenced in a study of technical replicates of blood from several donors. Data came from immunoSEQ multiplex PCR; TCRdb stores just in-frame clones and leaves some out. The table shows approximately 51,000 clones, with 90% to 95% occurring only once. The sample taken for sequencing was PBMCs. Source of these receptors: a human donor in good health. Some clones in this sample may be carry-over from other donors' samples.

The J gene is TRBJ2-6, the V gene TRBV7-2, with a tentative D call TRBD2 (6 bases). This CDR3 region has 15 residues. Trimming left V 6 bases short and J 2 bases short, with 11 bases between. CDR1 is SGHTA, CDR2 FQGNSA, per germline. CDR3: CASSFGSTGANVLTF. The CDR3 nucleotides read TGTGCCAGCAGTTTCGGGAGTACTGGGGCCAACGTCCTGACTTTC. Looking up the rest from reference TRBV7-2 and TRBJ2-6 gives the full variable domain: GAGVSQSPSNKVTEKGKDVELRCDPISGHTALYWYRQSLGQGLEFLIYFQGNSAPDKSGLPSDRFSAERTGGSVSTLTIQRTQQEDSAVYLCASSFGSTGANVLTFGAGSRLTVL.

The chain combines TRBV4-1 with TRBJ2-3; D might be TRBD1 (5 bases). The CDR3 runs to 18 residues. V was clipped by 1 base and J by 0 bases, with 17 bases between them. Germline V CDR1 and CDR2: MGHRA, YSYEKL. The CDR3, as DNA: TGCGCCAGCAGCCAAGGGCAGGGCGGAATCACTAGCACAGATACGCAGTATTTT. Protein sequence: CASSQGQGGITSTDTQYF.

The rearrangement links TRBV7-9 to TRBJ2-1; a possible D gene is TRBD2 (5 bases). The CDR3 is 16 amino acids. Germline CDR1 SEHNR, CDR2 FQNEAQ (reference sequence). The V and J ends lost 4 bases and 6 bases respectively, with 19 bases between them. CDR3 nucleotides: TGTGCCAGCAGCTCCCCCCTTAGGAATAGCGCCAATGAGCAGTTCTTC. It encodes CASSSPLRNSANEQFF.

This clone appeared once. The CDR3, as DNA: TGTGCCAGCAGCCAACTTACGGGTAACTATGGCTACACCTTC. Translation gives CASSQLTGNYGYTF. V and J are TRBV4-2 and TRBJ1-2; D uncertain. Germline V lookup: CDR1 LGHNA, CDR2 YNFKEQ. This CDR3 is 14 amino acids long. V was clipped by 2 bases and J by 1 base, with 8 bases between them.

This clone was picked up one time. The J gene is TRBJ1-2, the V gene TRBV7-9; TRBD1 agrees at 9 bases. CDR1 and CDR2 from the germline V gene are SEHNR and FQNEAQ (reference sequence). The J segment lost 3 bases and the V segment lost 5 bases, leaving 7 bases of the junction unmatched. The CDR3 has 15 amino acids. This chain's CDR3 is CASSQGQGRDYGYTF. The DNA for the CDR3 is TGTGCCAGCAGCCAGGGACAGGGCCGGGACTATGGCTACACCTTC.

The chain recombines TRBV30 with TRBJ1-2, with a tentative D call TRBD1 (5 bases). The V gene's germline CDR1 is GTSNPN and CDR2 SVGIG (reference sequence). CDR3 size: 13 residues. Trimming removed 3 bases at V and 2 bases at J, with 10 bases between. CDR3 bases: TGTGCCTGGAGGGCAGGGTTGAACTATGGCTACACCTTC. Encoded protein: CAWRAGLNYGYTF. The whole variable domain, filled in from reference TRBV30 and TRBJ1-2, reads SQTIHQWPATLVQPVGSPLSLECTVEGTSNPNLYWYRQAAGRGLQLLFYSVGIGQISSEVPQNLSASRPQDRQFILSSKKLLLSDSGFYLCAWRAGLNYGYTFGSGTRLTVV.

In its sample, this clone was seen once. The chain uses TRBV6-5 and TRBJ2-2; D gene uncertain. Germline CDR1 reads MNHEY; CDR2 reads SVGAGI. Trimming took 5 bases from V and 0 from J, leaving 10 bases between them. The length of the CDR3 is 15 residues. The CDR3, as DNA: TGTGCCAGCAGTCGGGTTCGCTCGAACACCGGGGAGCTGTTTTTT. Encoded protein: CASSRVRSNTGELFF.

The chain employs TRBV4-2 and TRBJ2-7, with D perhaps matching TRBD2 (5 bases). Looked up from germline, CDR1 is LGHNA and CDR2 is YNFKEQ. This CDR3 comprises 14 residues. Trimming took 4 bases from V and 7 from J, leaving 17 bases between them. The chain's CDR3 is CASSPYLGDGEQYF. CDR3 DNA sequence: TGTGCCAGCAGCCCGTATTTGGGAGATGGGGAGCAGTACTTC.

V usage is TRBV7-3 and J usage is TRBJ2-6; 8 positions match TRBD2. This CDR3 comprises 18 residues. J gave up 4 bases and V 0 bases, and 8 bases lay outside the gene matches. Germline V CDR1 and CDR2: SGHTA, FQGTGA. The CDR3 region has the DNA TGTGCCAGCAGCTTAACGGGGTCGGGAGGGGCAGGGGCCAACGTCCTGACTTTC. This translates into CASSLTGSGGAGANVLTF.

V is TRBV4-1 and J is TRBJ2-3; 11 positions agree with TRBD2. CDR1 is MGHRA and CDR2 is YSYEKL in the germline V gene. This CDR3 is built from 15 residues. V was pared by 2 bases and J by 3 bases, with 1 base of the junction left unmatched. CDR3 DNA sequence: TGCGCCAGCAGCCAAACTAGCGGGAGTACAGATACGCAGTATTTT. It encodes CASSQTSGSTDTQYF.

The V gene is TRBV29-1, the J gene TRBJ1-2; possibly TRBD1 for D (5 bases). The length of the CDR3 is 11 residues. Germline loops: CDR1 SQVTM, CDR2 ANQGSEA. The V end was cut by 4 bases, the J end by 6 bases, with 9 bases between. The CDR3 loop reads CSVVGQDGYTF. CDR3 sequence (DNA): TGCAGCGTTGTGGGGCAGGATGGCTACACCTTC.

The rearrangement links TRBV30 to TRBJ2-2, with 11 bases identical to TRBD1. Trimming cost V 8 bases and J 6 bases; bases outside gene matches: 8. This CDR3 comprises 14 residues. CDR1 is GTSNPN and CDR2 is SVGIG in the germline V gene (reference sequence). For the CDR3, the DNA is TGTGCCGGGACAGGGGGGACTGGGTCCGGGGAGCTGTTTTTT. It encodes CAGTGGTGSGELFF.

The chain couples TRBV2 to TRBJ1-2; 8 bases map to TRBD1. The CDR3 sequence is 15 residues long. CDR1 is SNHLY, CDR2 FYNNEI, per germline. The V and J ends lost 4 bases and 0 bases, in that order; junction bases with no gene match: 4. The CDR3: CASSGQGTANYGYTF. The CDR3 coding sequence is TGTGCCAGCAGTGGACAGGGGACAGCTAACTATGGCTACACCTTC. Supplemented by reference TRBV2 and TRBJ1-2, the full variable domain reads EPEVTQTPSHQVTQMGQEVILRCVPISNHLYFYWYRQILGQKVEFLVSFYNNEISEKSEIFDDQFSVERPDGSNFTLKIRSTKLEDSAMYFCASSGQGTANYGYTFGSGTRLTVV.